The TCR beta chain described here comes from a study of lymphopenia after photon versus proton radiotherapy. The ends were cut back, 1 base at V and 4 bases at J, with 8 bases in the middle. Germline assignment: CDR1 SGHRS and CDR2 YFSETQ. The CDR3 loop spans 13 amino acids. The protocol was immunoSEQ multiplex PCR, while the TCRdb copy is restricted to in-frame clones and leaves out a portion. Counted here are 65,000 to 85,000 clones, roughly 90% occurring once; the ten biggest clones make up 2% to 2.5%. Specimen: peripheral blood, collected from a patient treated with photon-based radiotherapy. This chain joins TRBV5-1 and TRBJ1-1; D is unclear. The clonotype was recovered from a woman aged 40 to 50 with cholangiocarcinoma. The CDR3 DNA reads as TGCGCCAGCAGCTTGCGGGGTAGCACTGAAGCTTTCTTT. This gives the protein CASSLRGSTEAFF.